The 21 T cell receptor beta chains listed next were all sequenced from one sample in a study of blood T cell repertoires in COVID-19. Using immunoSEQ multiplex PCR, the repertoire was profiled, and TCRdb retains in-frame clones only, with some absent. The sample includes over 350,000 clones, 86% of them seen just once. Sequenced sample: peripheral blood. The receptors come from a woman in her 30s with active or convalescent COVID-19.

In its sample, this clone was seen once. V gene TRBV30 combines with J gene TRBJ2-3; TRBD2 aligns across 11 bases. The CDR3 sequence is 14 residues long. Germline assignment: CDR1 GTSNPN and CDR2 SVGIG (reference sequence). The V segment lost 2 bases and the J segment 6 bases; nucleotides outside the gene matches: 4. The CDR3 sequence is CAWSISGRADTQYF. The CDR3 DNA sequence: TGTGCCTGGAGTATTAGCGGGAGGGCCGATACGCAGTATTTT.

J is TRBJ1-3 and V is TRBV4-2; TRBD1 matches at 7 bases. There are 19 residues in the CDR3. The V gene's germline CDR1 is LGHNA and CDR2 YNFKEQ. J was trimmed by 0 bases and V by 1 base; bases with no gene match: 12. The CDR3 DNA reads as TGTGCCAGCAGCCAAGGGTTGGCAGGGGGGTCTCCCTCTGGAAACACCATATATTTT. It yields the protein CASSQGLAGGSPSGNTIYF.

This clone was counted a few times. V is TRBV18 and J is TRBJ1-4, with D unresolved. The CDR3 is 16 amino acids. Germline CDR1 reads KGHSH; CDR2 reads LQKENI. Trimming cost V 6 bases and J 0 bases, with 14 bases left between them. The DNA for the CDR3 is TGTGCCAGCTCTCGCAGTCGGAGAGCAACTAATGAAAAACTGTTTTTT. Translated: CASSRSRRATNEKLFF.

The chain carries TRBV11-2 and TRBJ1-2; the match to TRBD1 covers 7 bases. This CDR3 spans 14 amino acids. Germline V lookup: CDR1 SGHAT, CDR2 FQNNGV. J gave up 4 bases and V 6 bases, and 8 bases lay outside the gene matches. CDR3 in amino acids: CASSHSTGSYGYTF. In DNA form, the CDR3 reads TGTGCCAGCAGTCACTCGACAGGGAGCTATGGCTACACCTTC.

This chain's CDR3 is CSVGQGAGEKLFF. The CDR3 region has the DNA TGCAGCGTCGGACAGGGGGCAGGAGAAAAACTGTTTTTT. The genes are TRBV29-1 and TRBJ1-4, with 11 bases that match TRBD1. The CDR3 has 13 amino acids. The V gene end was trimmed by 6 bases and the J gene end by 8 bases; junction bases not matched to a gene: 5. Germline V lookup: CDR1 SQVTM, CDR2 ANQGSEA.

The gene calls are TRBV7-8 and TRBJ1-5; D is uncertain. V was cut by 4 bases and J by 2 bases, with 15 bases left in between. The germline V gene has CDR1 SGHVS and CDR2 FQNEAQ. CDR3 length: 16 residues. The CDR3 DNA reads TGTGCCAGCAGCTGGGAGGTCTCAATAGGCAATCAGCCCCAGCATTTT. Amino acids: CASSWEVSIGNQPQHF.

The chain carries TRBV3-1 (or the pseudogene TRBV3-2) and TRBJ1-1; tentative D call: TRBD1 (6 bases). The CDR3 has 13 residues. Germline V gene sequence: CDR1 LGHDT, CDR2 YNNKEL (reference sequence). V lost 3 bases and J lost 5, with 10 bases in between. For the CDR3, the DNA is TGTGCCAGCAGCCATCCAGGGGATACTGAAGCTTTCTTT. Its protein is CASSHPGDTEAFF.

About this clone itself: Relative to the germline gene, one junction end is altered; a read error may explain this. J is TRBJ1-1 and V is TRBV5-1, with D hard to call. The CDR3 has 12 amino acids. Germline V gene lookup returns CDR1 SGHRS and CDR2 YFSETQ. CDR3 sequence reads: CASTLPNGEAFF. CDR3 nucleotide sequence: TGCGCCAGCACCTTGCCGAACGGTGAAGCTTTCTTT.

This rearrangement joins TRBV19 to TRBJ2-5; TRBD1 matches at 10 bases. The germline V gene has CDR1 LNHDA and CDR2 SQIVND (reference sequence). The CDR3 spans 15 residues. The ends lost 6 bases at V and 4 bases at J; junction bases unmatched: 8. The CDR3 protein is CASRAGTGVLETQYF. The CDR3 DNA reads as TGTGCCAGTAGAGCCGGGACAGGGGTTTTAGAGACCCAGTACTTC.

The V and J genes are TRBV5-5 and TRBJ1-1; 9 bases map to TRBD1. This CDR3 comprises 16 residues. The trim removed 2 bases at V and 0 bases at J, leaving 5 bases unmatched. Germline loops: CDR1 SGHKS, CDR2 YYEKEE (reference sequence). This CDR3 is CASSLQGAGVNTEAFF. The CDR3 region has the DNA TGTGCCAGCAGCTTACAGGGGGCGGGGGTGAACACTGAAGCTTTCTTT. The full variable domain, its missing parts supplied by reference TRBV5-5 and TRBJ1-1, is DAGVTQSPTHLIKTRGQQVTLRCSPISGHKSVSWYQQVLGQGPQFIFQYYEKEERGRGNFPDRFSARQFPNYSSELNVNALLLGDSALYLCASSLQGAGVNTEAFFGQGTRLTVV.

This chain uses TRBV6-1 with TRBJ2-2; tentative D call: TRBD2 (6 bases). V lost 0 bases, J lost 7 bases, and 6 bases lay in between. Germline CDR1 reads MNHNS; CDR2 reads SASEGT. The CDR3 contains 13 residues. CDR3 in DNA: TGTGCCAGCAGTGAAGCCGGGGGCGGGGAGCTGTTTTTT. This codes for CASSEAGGGELFF.

The chain recombines TRBV5-5 with TRBJ2-3; no reliable D call. V lost 4 bases and J lost 6, with 9 bases in between. Germline CDR1 SGHKS, CDR2 YYEKEE (reference sequence). CDR3 length: 12 residues. In DNA, the CDR3 is TGTGCCAGCAGCCCAAACTCTGATACGCAGTATTTT. Its translation is CASSPNSDTQYF. Drawing the rest from reference TRBV5-5 and TRBJ2-3, the complete variable domain is DAGVTQSPTHLIKTRGQQVTLRCSPISGHKSVSWYQQVLGQGPQFIFQYYEKEERGRGNFPDRFSARQFPNYSSELNVNALLLGDSALYLCASSPNSDTQYFGPGTRLTVL.

The chain combines TRBV13 with TRBJ1-1; D may be TRBD1 (5 bases). Germline CDR1 reads PRHDT; CDR2 reads FYEKMQ (reference sequence). The CDR3 is made up of 14 amino acids. V was cut by 5 bases and J by 4 bases, with 14 bases left in between. CDR3 region: CASSHSTDSTEAFF. CDR3 nucleotides: TGTGCCAGCAGCCATTCGACAGATTCCACTGAAGCTTTCTTT. Full variable domain (outside the CDR3, taken from reference TRBV13 and TRBJ1-1): AAGVIQSPRHLIKEKRETATLKCYPIPRHDTVYWYQQGPGQDPQFLISFYEKMQSDKGSIPDRFSAQQFSDYHSELNMSSLELGDSALYFCASSHSTDSTEAFFGQGTRLTVV.

In its sample, this clone was seen once. The chain carries TRBV7-9 and TRBJ1-1; TRBD1 matches 7 bases. V gave up 3 bases and J gave up 4 bases; unmatched junction bases: 5. Germline-derived CDR1 and CDR2 are SEHNR and FQNEAQ (reference sequence). The CDR3 consists of 14 residues. CDR3 sequence reads: CASSLTGTATEAFF. The CDR3 nucleotides read TGTGCCAGCAGCTTGACAGGGACGGCCACTGAAGCTTTCTTT.

The chain recombines TRBV5-8 with TRBJ2-1; D possibly corresponds to TRBD1 (5 bases). The V end lost 4 bases, the J end lost 4 bases, and 18 bases lay between the germline ends. Looked up from germline, CDR1 is SGHTS and CDR2 is YDEGEE. The CDR3 is made up of 16 amino acids. CDR3 in amino acids: CASSEDSLGSYNEQFF. The CDR3 DNA is TGTGCCAGCAGCGAAGACAGCCTCGGATCTTACAATGAGCAGTTCTTC.

The chain uses TRBV25-1 and TRBJ2-1; TRBD2 agrees at 9 bases. Trimming took 4 bases from V and 7 from J; bases not matched to a gene: 11. Germline CDR1 and CDR2: MGHDK and SYGVNS. The CDR3 runs to 16 residues. The CDR3 DNA reads TGTGCCAGCAGTGCGGTGGCTAGCGGGATGCAGAATGAGCAGTTCTTC. This encodes CASSAVASGMQNEQFF.

The gene calls are TRBV18 and TRBJ2-5; 9 bases are shared with TRBD2. Trimming removed 4 bases from V and 5 bases from J; junction bases left unmatched: 5. CDR1 KGHSH and CDR2 LQKENI come from the germline V gene. The CDR3 loop spans 14 amino acids. The CDR3 protein is CASSRLAGGETQYF. In nucleotides, the CDR3 is TGTGCCAGCTCACGTTTGGCGGGAGGGGAGACCCAGTACTTC.

V usage is TRBV27 and J usage is TRBJ2-7; D possibly corresponds to TRBD2 (6 bases). Germline values: CDR1 MNHEY, CDR2 SMNVEV (reference sequence). This CDR3 spans 14 amino acids. Trimming removed 2 bases at V and 2 bases at J, with 10 bases between. CDR3 region: CASSLRSSAYEQYF. DNA for the CDR3: TGTGCCAGCAGTTTAAGGTCTAGCGCCTACGAGCAGTACTTC.

The chain uses TRBV6-1 and TRBJ2-2, with 12 bases aligning to TRBD2. V shed 4 bases, J shed 7 bases, and the junction held 7 bases outside the gene matches. This CDR3 comprises 16 residues. CDR1 MNHNS and CDR2 SASEGT come from the germline V gene. CDR3 coding DNA: TGTGCCAGCAGTGGACTAGCGGGAGATTCACACGGGGAGCTGTTTTTT. Its protein is CASSGLAGDSHGELFF.

The chain links TRBV10-1 to TRBJ1-3, with D possibly TRBD1 on 6 matching bases. Germline CDR1 is WNHNN and CDR2 is SYGVQD (reference sequence). CDR3 length equals 14 residues. Trimming removed 5 bases from V and 7 bases from J, with 15 bases in between. In DNA form, the CDR3 reads TGCGCCAGCAGTAGCCCCGGGACAAGTAACACCATATATTTT. Translation: CASSSPGTSNTIYF.

The V call is TRBV7-9, the J call TRBJ2-3, with D tentatively TRBD2 (7 bases). Germline V gene lookup returns CDR1 SEHNR and CDR2 FQNEAQ (reference sequence). CDR3 length: 15 amino acids. V lost 1 base and J lost 5, with 13 bases in between. The CDR3 DNA is TGTGCCAGCAGCTTAGGAGGCGGGGGCGGAGATACGCAGTATTTT. Amino acids: CASSLGGGGGDTQYF.